Following are 20 T cell receptor beta chains from one sample sequenced in a study of CD8 T cells in ankylosing spondylitis. Broader study findings: A TCR beta motif of eight highly homologous variants appeared characteristic of ankylosing spondylitis blood.

Their antigens are not known. MiXCR, applied by TCRdb to the 5' RACE reads, yields one record per CDR3 protein. The sample shows fewer than 750,000 distinct CDR3 sequences, around 17% of them seen only once. The specimen sequenced was blood, either unsorted or a sorted T cell fraction (not recorded which). The receptors stem from a male donor with ankylosing spondylitis.

This clonotype was recorded a few times. V usage is TRBV7-2 and J usage is TRBJ2-1, with 8 bases identical to TRBD2. CDR1 SGHTA and CDR2 FQGNSA come from the germline V gene. This CDR3 spans 16 amino acids. V lost 5 bases and J lost 6; bases outside the gene matches: 12. The CDR3 here is CASSQPGLVGGNEQFF. CDR3 nucleotides: TGTGCCAGCAGCCAACCGGGACTAGTGGGAGGCAATGAGCAGTTCTTC.

This clonotype was found a few times. The chain recombines TRBV7-8 with TRBJ2-3, with 7 positions matching TRBD2. Germline V CDR1 and CDR2: SGHVS, FQNEAQ. The junction had 11 bases not matched to a gene; V was cut back by 8 bases and J by 6 bases. This CDR3 spans 14 amino acids. CDR3 coding DNA: TGTGCCAGCTCCCTTGGGGGGGGAAAGGATACGCAGTATTTT. Residues: CASSLGGGKDTQYF.

This clonotype has a handful of counts. The V gene is TRBV30, the J gene TRBJ1-5, with 9 bases matching TRBD1. Per germline, CDR1 GTSNPN and CDR2 SVGIG (reference sequence). V was pared by 3 bases and J by 3 bases, with 6 bases of the junction left unmatched. The CDR3 is made up of 15 amino acids. The CDR3 spells CAWSAGTGTNQPQHF. DNA for the CDR3: TGTGCCTGGAGCGCAGGGACAGGGACCAATCAGCCCCAGCATTTT.

The V gene is TRBV5-1, the J gene TRBJ2-7, with 8 bases identical to TRBD1. Per the germline V gene, CDR1 is SGHRS and CDR2 is YFSETQ. Trimming cost V 4 bases and J 5 bases; bases outside gene matches: 8. The CDR3 has 14 amino acids. The chain's CDR3 is CASSIGQGWDEQYF. As DNA, the CDR3 is TGCGCCAGCAGCATTGGACAGGGTTGGGACGAGCAGTACTTC.

This clonotype has just a few counts. The chain employs TRBV6-1 and TRBJ1-2, with D possibly TRBD1 on 5 matching bases. The CDR3 is 15 residues long. V lost 4 bases and J 5 bases, leaving 17 bases between the germline ends. Germline V gene sequence: CDR1 MNHNS, CDR2 SASEGT. The CDR3 sequence is CASSADRLGFYGYTF. The CDR3 coding sequence is TGTGCCAGCAGTGCAGACAGACTAGGCTTTTATGGCTACACCTTC.

V gene TRBV30 combines with J gene TRBJ2-5; 7 bases fit TRBD2. Germline assignment: CDR1 GTSNPN and CDR2 SVGIG (reference sequence). The length of the CDR3 is 15 residues. V dropped 3 bases and J dropped 5; count of bases not matched to a gene: 12. The CDR3 DNA sequence: TGTGCCTGGAGAACGGGGGGAGGATTGTCGGAGACCCAGTACTTC. Its protein is CAWRTGGGLSETQYF.

In this sample, this clonotype turned up many times. This chain connects TRBV20-1 to TRBJ2-1; 9 bases line up with TRBD2. With 6 bases clipped from V and 0 bases from J, the junction kept 6 bases outside the gene matches. Per germline, CDR1 DFQATT and CDR2 SNEGSKA (reference sequence). This CDR3 contains 15 residues. CDR3 amino acids: CSAGVSGSSYNEQFF. The DNA for the CDR3 is TGCAGTGCGGGGGTTAGCGGGAGCTCCTACAATGAGCAGTTCTTC.

This clonotype was detected a few times. The chain joins TRBV4-1 to TRBJ2-5; no definite D call. Trimming removed 3 bases from V and 4 bases from J, with 15 bases in between. Per germline, CDR1 MGHRA and CDR2 YSYEKL. The CDR3 extends over 15 amino acids. The CDR3 protein is CASSHLNVPAETQYF. DNA of the CDR3: TGCGCCAGCAGCCATTTAAACGTTCCAGCAGAGACCCAGTACTTC.

This clonotype was found a few times. This sequence joins TRBV6-5 and TRBJ2-7; D is unclear. Germline V gene lookup returns CDR1 MNHEY and CDR2 SVGAGI. V gave up 0 bases and J gave up 0 bases, with 6 bases separating them. The CDR3 is 14 amino acids. CDR3 DNA sequence: TGTGCCAGCAGTTACTCGACCTACTCCTACGAGCAGTACTTC. Translating it yields CASSYSTYSYEQYF.

In its sample, this clonotype was seen many times. This chain connects TRBV12-3 or TRBV12-4 to TRBJ2-3; D is unclear. The V end lost 7 bases, the J end lost 2 bases, and 13 bases lay between the germline ends. This CDR3 contains 14 residues. CDR3 protein: CASTMYGITDTQYF. The CDR3 region has the DNA TGTGCCAGCACTATGTACGGTATCACAGATACGCAGTATTTT.

This chain connects TRBV4-3 to TRBJ2-7; perhaps TRBD1 as D (6 bases). The CDR3 covers 16 residues. V lost 2 bases to trimming and J lost 5 bases, with 19 bases between them. Germline CDR1 reads LGHNA; CDR2 reads YSLEER. The CDR3, as DNA: TGCGCCAGCAGCCAAAGAAGGGGCCAGGGGTTCAACGAGCAGTACTTC. Its protein is CASSQRRGQGFNEQYF.

This clonotype was seen only a few times. The chain employs TRBV10-3 and TRBJ2-7; D uncertain. This CDR3 is built from 11 residues. V lost 3 bases, J lost 6 bases, and 6 bases lay in between. Germline assignment: CDR1 ENHRY and CDR2 SYGVKD. The CDR3 reads CAISDSGEQYF. Here the CDR3 DNA reads TGTGCCATCAGTGACTCCGGCGAGCAGTACTTC.

This clonotype was detected a few times. This chain links TRBV11-2 with TRBJ2-3; weak D call: TRBD1 (6 bases). This CDR3 has 13 amino acids. V was trimmed by 1 base and J by 7 bases, leaving 9 bases between them. Germline values: CDR1 SGHAT, CDR2 FQNNGV. CDR3 DNA: TGTGCCAGCAGCTTAGGACAGGATAATACGCAGTATTTT. Translated: CASSLGQDNTQYF.

This clonotype was seen many times. The chain has TRBV2 and TRBJ1-2; a possible D gene is TRBD1 (5 bases). V was pared by 6 bases and J by 10 bases, with 21 bases between. CDR1 is SNHLY, CDR2 FYNNEI, per germline. CDR3 length equals 14 residues. CDR3 sequence (DNA): TGTGCCAGCAGCCTTGAAGGGGTGATCGGGTTCTACACCTTC. Its protein product is CASSLEGVIGFYTF.

This clonotype was observed a few times. This chain uses TRBV25-1 with TRBJ1-5; TRBD1 matches at 7 bases. The CDR3 contains 14 residues. V lost 4 bases, J lost 7 bases, and 7 bases stayed unmatched. Germline V gene data show CDR1 as MGHDK and CDR2 as SYGVNS. The CDR3 reads CASSGSTGPQPQHF. The CDR3 DNA sequence: TGTGCCAGCAGTGGTTCGACAGGGCCCCAGCCCCAGCATTTT.

The chain carries TRBV18 and TRBJ2-7; 7 bases fit TRBD2. Unmatched junction bases numbered 10, after V lost 4 bases and J lost 7 bases. Germline V CDR1 and CDR2: KGHSH, LQKENI. The CDR3 length is 14 residues. The DNA of the CDR3 is TGTGCCAGCTCACAAAGCGGGATCCCGAAAGAGCAGTACTTC. Its protein is CASSQSGIPKEQYF. Full variable domain (missing parts from reference TRBV18 and TRBJ2-7): NAGVMQNPRHLVRRRGQEARLRCSPMKGHSHVYWYRQLPEEGLKFMVYLQKENIIDESGMPKERFSAEFPKEGPSILRIQQVVRGDSAAYFCASSQSGIPKEQYFGPGTRLTVT.

This clonotype was picked up a small number of times. The V gene is TRBV7-3, the J gene TRBJ2-7; 7 bases match TRBD1. The CDR3 covers 12 residues. Unmatched junction bases numbered 0, after V lost 1 base and J lost 6 bases. Germline-derived CDR1 and CDR2 are SGHTA and FQGTGA. The CDR3 spells CASSLKGAEQYF. The CDR3 DNA sequence: TGTGCCAGCAGCTTAAAGGGGGCCGAGCAGTACTTC.

The chain links TRBV9 to TRBJ2-7, with a tentative D call TRBD1 (6 bases). CDR3 length: 15 residues. Per the germline V gene, CDR1 is SGDLS and CDR2 is YYNGEE. V was shortened by 0 bases and J by 6 bases, with 16 bases between the two germline ends. Here the CDR3 DNA reads TGTGCCAGCAGCGTAGAGGGGGACCCGAGGGGCGAGCAGTACTTC. Its protein product is CASSVEGDPRGEQYF.

This clonotype was picked up a small number of times. The CDR3 spells CASSDGTGPNYGYTF. CDR3 coding DNA: TGTGCCAGCAGTGACGGGACAGGGCCCAACTATGGCTACACCTTC. The genes are TRBV2 and TRBJ1-2; 9 bases match TRBD1. CDR1 and CDR2 from the germline V gene are SNHLY and FYNNEI. The CDR3 runs 15 residues. The trim removed 3 bases at V and 2 bases at J, leaving 4 bases unmatched.

In this sample, this clonotype turned up many times. A read error may account for a junction end that differs from germline. CDR3 sequence: CASSFGQNTGELFF. CDR3 coding DNA: TGTGCCAGCAGCTTCGGACAGAACACCGGGGAGCTGTTTTTT. The V call is TRBV5-1, the J call TRBJ2-2; D perhaps matches TRBD1 (5 bases). The CDR3 extends over 14 amino acids. Per germline, CDR1 SGHRS and CDR2 YFSETQ.